The 29 T cell receptor beta chains below come from one sample, sequenced in a study of blood T cells in healthy people across ages (dated by TCRdb to between 2015 and 2016). Library method: 5' RACE. Sequencing relied on an Illumina HiSeq 2500. A second roughly 7 to 11 cycle PCR used a sample-barcoded 5' primer and a J-beta primer mix. The public reads were quality trimmed at Q25 with fastp and then assembled into clones with MiXCR by TCRdb, keeping productive beta chains. Each entry is one CDR3 protein sequence, shown with its most common DNA and genes. The sample records some 1.5 million distinct CDR3 sequences, 28% of which are singletons. The top ten clonotypes cover about 8% of the sample. The sample comprised blood. These receptors all come from a woman aged 25 to 39 in good health.

The chain has TRBV7-9 and TRBJ2-7; D gene unclear. CDR3 length: 16 amino acids. Per germline, CDR1 SEHNR and CDR2 FQNEAQ (reference sequence). V was trimmed by 3 bases and J by 3 bases, leaving 18 bases between them. The CDR3 is CASSFWRRQALYEQYF. As DNA, the CDR3 is TGTGCCAGCAGCTTTTGGCGGCGCCAGGCTCTCTACGAGCAGTACTTC.

This clonotype appeared a single time. The gene calls are TRBV20-1 and TRBJ2-1, with D unclear. The CDR3 sequence is 12 residues long. Germline loops: CDR1 DFQATT, CDR2 SNEGSKA (reference sequence). V was clipped by 3 bases and J by 7 bases, with 10 bases between them. CDR3 DNA sequence: TGCAGTGCTAGGCTCTTTGGGAATGAGCAGTTCTTC. This gives the protein CSARLFGNEQFF.

The chain links TRBV20-1 to TRBJ2-3; TRBD2 matches 8 bases. The V segment lost 6 bases and the J segment 1 base; nucleotides outside the gene matches: 15. CDR1 and CDR2 from the germline V gene are DFQATT and SNEGSKA (reference sequence). This CDR3 comprises 17 residues. The DNA of the CDR3 is TGCAGTGCCCCAAACCCAGCGGGAGAGAGAGGCACAGATACGCAGTATTTT. This encodes CSAPNPAGERGTDTQYF.

V usage is TRBV20-1 and J usage is TRBJ2-2, with D unclear. The CDR3 extends over 17 amino acids. Germline V CDR1 and CDR2: DFQATT, SNEGSKA (reference sequence). The V end was cut by 0 bases, the J end by 1 base, with 15 bases between. CDR3: CSARDSRETLNTGELFF. CDR3 bases: TGCAGTGCTAGAGATTCCCGAGAAACCTTGAACACCGGGGAGCTGTTTTTT.

This clonotype has only a few counts. The germline gene is not matched at one end of the junction; a read error may be the cause. CDR3 loop: CSVQDTEAFF. CDR3 DNA sequence: TGCAGCGTTCAAGATACTGAAGCTTTCTTT. The rearrangement links TRBV29-1 to TRBJ1-1; D uncertain. The germline V gene has CDR1 SQVTM and CDR2 ANQGSEA. CDR3 length equals 10 residues. Full variable domain (missing parts from reference TRBV29-1 and TRBJ1-1): SAVISQKPSRDICQRGTSLTIQCQVDSQVTMMFWYRQQPGQSLTLIATANQGSEATYESGFVIDKFPISRPNLTFSTLTVSNMSPEDSSIYLCSVQDTEAFFGQGTRLTVV.

This clonotype was observed many times. The chain links TRBV5-5 to TRBJ2-7; D is undetermined. Germline V gives CDR1 SGHKS, CDR2 YYEKEE (reference sequence). V was clipped by 0 bases and J by 0 bases, with 10 bases between them. There are 15 residues in the CDR3. The CDR3 loop is CASSLEPTASYEQYF. CDR3 in DNA: TGTGCCAGCAGCTTGGAACCAACTGCCTCCTACGAGCAGTACTTC.

V gene TRBV19 combines with J gene TRBJ1-2; 9 positions agree with TRBD1. The ends lost 7 bases at V and 8 bases at J; junction bases unmatched: 17. The CDR3 has 16 residues. Looked up from germline, CDR1 is LNHDA and CDR2 is SQIVND (reference sequence). The CDR3 loop is CASKDRGDREIGGYTF. Here the CDR3 DNA reads TGTGCCAGTAAAGATCGGGGGGACAGGGAAATCGGGGGCTACACCTTC.

V is TRBV20-1 and J is TRBJ2-3; no clear D. The CDR3 is 15 amino acids. V lost 3 bases and J lost 0, with 13 bases in between. In germline, CDR1 is DFQATT, CDR2 SNEGSKA (reference sequence). For the CDR3, the DNA is TGCAGTGCTAGCCCCCCCCGCGGAAGCACAGATACGCAGTATTTT. Amino acid sequence: CSASPPRGSTDTQYF.

This chain joins TRBV7-2 and TRBJ2-1, with TRBD2 matching 11 bases. Per germline, CDR1 SGHTA and CDR2 FQGNSA. This CDR3 has 14 amino acids. The V segment lost 6 bases and the J segment 6 bases; nucleotides outside the gene matches: 4. CDR3 sequence reads: CASRSGLAVNEQFF. The CDR3 DNA reads as TGTGCCAGCAGATCGGGACTAGCGGTCAATGAGCAGTTCTTC.

This clonotype was seen only once. J is TRBJ2-1 and V is TRBV10-3; D may be TRBD1 (6 bases). Germline V gene data show CDR1 as ENHRY and CDR2 as SYGVKD. This CDR3 comprises 14 residues. V was trimmed by 6 bases and J by 6 bases, leaving 15 bases between them. CDR3 in amino acids: CAIRDSTGSNEQFF. The CDR3 nucleotides read TGTGCCATCAGGGACTCGACAGGTAGCAATGAGCAGTTCTTC.

The chain is built from TRBV12-5 and TRBJ2-5, with D possibly TRBD2 on 6 matching bases. V gave up 5 bases and J gave up 4 bases, with 14 bases separating them. The CDR3 is 14 amino acids. Germline V gene lookup returns CDR1 LGHNT and CDR2 FRNRAP. CDR3 bases: TGTGCTAGTGGTCCCGGGACGGAGGGAGAGACCCAGTACTTC. It specifies CASGPGTEGETQYF.

This chain joins TRBV11-2 and TRBJ2-4; 13 bases line up with TRBD2. Matching the DNA end better, TRBJ2-7 makes the J call doubtful. Germline V gene sequence: CDR1 SGHAT, CDR2 FQNNGV. The CDR3 spans 15 residues. The CDR3 spells CASSVSGTSGNEQYF. The CDR3 DNA reads TGTGCCAGCAGCGTCTCCGGGACTAGCGGGAACGAGCAGTACTTC.

For this clonotype: This sequence is one base from a far larger clone and is likely a read error. The V call is TRBV20-1, the J call TRBJ2-7; D possibly corresponds to TRBD1 (5 bases). CDR1 and CDR2 from the germline V gene are DFQATT and SNEGSKA (reference sequence). With 3 bases removed from V and 5 bases from J, the gap between germline ends came to 8 bases. The CDR3 covers 11 residues. CDR3 sequence (DNA): TGCAGTGCTAGGACAGCCAACGAGCAGTACTTC. Protein: CSARTANEQYF.

V gene TRBV3-1 combines with J gene TRBJ2-7; weak D call: TRBD1 (5 bases). V was trimmed by 3 bases and J by 7 bases, leaving 13 bases between them. Germline V gene lookup returns CDR1 LGHDT and CDR2 YNNKEL (reference sequence). This CDR3 spans 13 amino acids. The CDR3: CASSQTAIGEQYF. CDR3 DNA sequence: TGTGCCAGCAGCCAGACAGCCATTGGGGAGCAGTACTTC.

This clonotype was detected a few times. A single base separates this from a much larger clone, so it may be a read error. The rearrangement links TRBV12-3 or TRBV12-4 to TRBJ2-4; unclear D gene. V was clipped by 5 bases and J by 13 bases, with 18 bases between them. The length of the CDR3 is 13 residues. DNA of the CDR3: TGTGCCAGCAGTCCACCGGACCGGGTTGAGCAGTACTTC. It specifies CASSPPDRVEQYF.

This clonotype was recorded a few times. The J gene is TRBJ2-7, the V gene TRBV20-1; D possibly uses TRBD1 or TRBD2 (5 bases each). V shed 4 bases and J shed 2 bases, with 12 bases lying between them. Germline CDR1 and CDR2: DFQATT and SNEGSKA (reference sequence). The CDR3 covers 13 residues. The CDR3 loop reads CSATGPDPYEQYF. The CDR3 DNA sequence: TGCAGTGCTACGGGACCCGATCCCTACGAGCAGTACTTC.

This clonotype showed up just a few times. The chain has TRBV5-6 and TRBJ1-2; TRBD1 matches 8 bases. Germline CDR1 reads SGHDT; CDR2 reads YYEEEE. This CDR3 has 15 residues. The J segment lost 3 bases and the V segment lost 0 bases, leaving 4 bases of the junction unmatched. The CDR3 here is CASSLVAGGDYGYTF. In DNA, the CDR3 is TGTGCCAGCAGCTTGGTCGCAGGGGGCGACTATGGCTACACCTTC.

This clonotype has at least ten counts. This chain joins TRBV4-1 and TRBJ2-1, with 13 positions matching TRBD2. Trimming at V came to 4 bases and at J to 5 bases, leaving 5 bases not matched to a gene. Germline CDR1 MGHRA, CDR2 YSYEKL. This CDR3 is built from 16 residues. This CDR3 reads CASSPPGLAGDNEQFF. CDR3 sequence (DNA): TGCGCCAGCAGCCCCCCCGGACTAGCGGGGGACAATGAGCAGTTCTTC.

Only a few counts were recorded for this clonotype. The chain employs TRBV12-3 or TRBV12-4 and TRBJ2-7, with D unclear. The ends were cut back, 8 bases at V and 2 bases at J, with 10 bases in the middle. The CDR3 consists of 12 residues. The CDR3 nucleotides are TGTGCCAGCCGGCATTTTCCCTACGAGCAGTACTTC. Translation: CASRHFPYEQYF.

The rearrangement links TRBV2 to TRBJ2-1, with 13 bases that match TRBD2. Germline CDR1 SNHLY, CDR2 FYNNEI. CDR3 length: 15 residues. Trimming cost V 6 bases and J 7 bases; bases outside gene matches: 6. The CDR3 loop reads CASRVLAGGFNEQFF. Here the CDR3 DNA reads TGTGCCAGCAGGGTACTAGCGGGAGGGTTTAATGAGCAGTTCTTC.

This clonotype was detected ten times or more. The chain recombines TRBV20-1 with TRBJ2-7; 11 positions match TRBD1. Unmatched junction bases numbered 6, after V lost 3 bases and J lost 2 bases. The CDR3 is 15 residues long. From germline, CDR1 is DFQATT and CDR2 SNEGSKA (reference sequence). In DNA form, the CDR3 reads TGCAGTGCTAGCCCCATGGGACAGGGGGCCTACGAGCAGTACTTC. Amino acid sequence: CSASPMGQGAYEQYF.

Concerning this clonotype: Germline is not matched at one junction end, which may reflect a read error. V is TRBV27 and J is TRBJ2-6, with D possibly matching TRBD2 (6 bases). There are 16 residues in the CDR3. The germline gives CDR1 MNHEY, CDR2 SMNVEV (reference sequence). The CDR3 here is CASSLSTGTGANVRTF. The CDR3 coding sequence is TGTGCCAGCAGTTTATCGACGGGGACTGGGGCCAACGTCCGGACTTTC.

This clonotype was seen more than once but under ten times. One end of the junction varies from germline; a read error may be responsible. The chain employs TRBV7-9 and TRBJ2-1; perhaps TRBD2 as D (5 bases). The CDR3 extends over 15 amino acids. CDR1 and CDR2 from the germline V gene are SEHNR and FQNEAQ (reference sequence). The CDR3 here is CAGSRTGTSYNEQFF. CDR3 bases: TGTGCCGGCAGCAGGACGGGAACCTCATACAATGAGCAGTTCTTC.

The rearrangement uses TRBV27 and TRBJ2-3; no clear D gene. The length of the CDR3 is 14 residues. The germline CDR1 and CDR2 sequences are MNHEY and SMNVEV (reference sequence). The ends were cut back, 4 bases at V and 0 bases at J, with 8 bases in the middle. The CDR3 coding sequence is TGTGCCAGCAGTTCTCTCCGAAGCACAGATACGCAGTATTTT. Encoded protein: CASSSLRSTDTQYF.

The rearrangement links TRBV6-2 or TRBV6-3 to TRBJ1-1; TRBD1 might be the D (5 bases). Per germline, CDR1 MNHEY and CDR2 SVGEGT. The CDR3 consists of 13 residues. CDR3 region: CVGRLGTATEAFF. In nucleotides, the CDR3 is TGTGTCGGCAGACTGGGGACGGCCACTGAAGCTTTCTTT.

This clonotype has more than one count but fewer than ten. The chain recombines TRBV20-1 with TRBJ1-3; TRBD1 matches at 7 bases. This CDR3 spans 12 amino acids. The V gene's germline CDR1 is DFQATT and CDR2 SNEGSKA (reference sequence). In DNA form, the CDR3 reads TGCAGCGAACCCACAGGGGTCGACACCATATATTTT. Its translation is CSEPTGVDTIYF.

This chain uses TRBV7-9 with TRBJ2-7; D is perhaps TRBD1 or TRBD2 (5 bases each). Germline CDR1 is SEHNR and CDR2 is FQNEAQ (reference sequence). The CDR3 sequence is 16 residues long. Trimming stripped 7 bases from V and 2 bases from J, with 21 bases between. CDR3 residues: CASIVITGTETYEQYF. CDR3 nucleotide sequence: TGTGCCAGCATTGTTATAACGGGGACCGAGACCTACGAGCAGTACTTC.

The chain combines TRBV7-2 with TRBJ2-1; 14 bases are shared with TRBD2. V lost 4 bases and J lost 8; bases outside the gene matches: 4. The CDR3 has 15 amino acids. Germline lookup yields CDR1 SGHTA and CDR2 FQGNSA. DNA of the CDR3: TGTGCCAGCAGCTCGGGACTAGCGGGAGCTTATGAGCAGTTCTTC. This translates into CASSSGLAGAYEQFF.

V and J are TRBV5-1 and TRBJ1-1; D gene unclear. The germline V gene encodes CDR1 SGHRS and CDR2 YFSETQ. The germline V and J ends were trimmed by 4 bases and 0 bases, with 13 bases remaining between them. The CDR3 totals 15 residues. CDR3 sequence: CASSPSGSMNTEAFF. In DNA form, the CDR3 reads TGCGCCAGCAGCCCGTCTGGATCCATGAACACTGAAGCTTTCTTT.